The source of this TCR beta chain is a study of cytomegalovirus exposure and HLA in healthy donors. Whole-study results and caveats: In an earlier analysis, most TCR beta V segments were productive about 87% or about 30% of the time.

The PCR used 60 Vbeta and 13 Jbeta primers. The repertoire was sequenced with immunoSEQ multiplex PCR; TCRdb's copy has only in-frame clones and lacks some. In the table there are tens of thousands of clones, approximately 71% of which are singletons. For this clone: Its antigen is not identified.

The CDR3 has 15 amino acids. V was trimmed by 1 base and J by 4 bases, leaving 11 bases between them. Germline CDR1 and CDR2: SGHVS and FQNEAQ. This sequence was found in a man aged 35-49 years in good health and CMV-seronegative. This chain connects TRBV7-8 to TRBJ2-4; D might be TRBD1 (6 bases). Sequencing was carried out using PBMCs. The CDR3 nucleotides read TGTGCCAGCAGCTTAGGGGGGCAGGAAAAAAACATTCAGTACTTC. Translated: CASSLGGQEKNIQYF.